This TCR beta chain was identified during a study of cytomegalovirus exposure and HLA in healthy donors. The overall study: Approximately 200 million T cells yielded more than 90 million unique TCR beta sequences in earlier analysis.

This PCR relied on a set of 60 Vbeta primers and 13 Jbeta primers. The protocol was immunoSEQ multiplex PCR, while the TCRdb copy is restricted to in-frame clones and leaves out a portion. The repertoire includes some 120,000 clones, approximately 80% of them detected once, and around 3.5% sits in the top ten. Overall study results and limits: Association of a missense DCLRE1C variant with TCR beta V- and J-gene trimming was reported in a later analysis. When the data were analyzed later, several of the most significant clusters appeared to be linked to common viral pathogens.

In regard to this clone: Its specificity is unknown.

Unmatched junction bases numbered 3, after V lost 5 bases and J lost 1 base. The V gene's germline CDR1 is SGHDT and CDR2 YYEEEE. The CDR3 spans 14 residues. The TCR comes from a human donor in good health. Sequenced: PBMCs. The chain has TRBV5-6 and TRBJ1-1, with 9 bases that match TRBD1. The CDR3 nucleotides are TGTGCCAGCAGACCGGACAGGGGGAACACTGAAGCTTTCTTT. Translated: CASRPDRGNTEAFF. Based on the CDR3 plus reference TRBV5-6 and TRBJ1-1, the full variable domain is DAGVTQSPTHLIKTRGQQVTLRCSPKSGHDTVSWYQQALGQGPQFIFQYYEEEERQRGNFPDRFSGHQFPNYSSELNVNALLLGDSALYLCASRPDRGNTEAFFGQGTRLTVV.